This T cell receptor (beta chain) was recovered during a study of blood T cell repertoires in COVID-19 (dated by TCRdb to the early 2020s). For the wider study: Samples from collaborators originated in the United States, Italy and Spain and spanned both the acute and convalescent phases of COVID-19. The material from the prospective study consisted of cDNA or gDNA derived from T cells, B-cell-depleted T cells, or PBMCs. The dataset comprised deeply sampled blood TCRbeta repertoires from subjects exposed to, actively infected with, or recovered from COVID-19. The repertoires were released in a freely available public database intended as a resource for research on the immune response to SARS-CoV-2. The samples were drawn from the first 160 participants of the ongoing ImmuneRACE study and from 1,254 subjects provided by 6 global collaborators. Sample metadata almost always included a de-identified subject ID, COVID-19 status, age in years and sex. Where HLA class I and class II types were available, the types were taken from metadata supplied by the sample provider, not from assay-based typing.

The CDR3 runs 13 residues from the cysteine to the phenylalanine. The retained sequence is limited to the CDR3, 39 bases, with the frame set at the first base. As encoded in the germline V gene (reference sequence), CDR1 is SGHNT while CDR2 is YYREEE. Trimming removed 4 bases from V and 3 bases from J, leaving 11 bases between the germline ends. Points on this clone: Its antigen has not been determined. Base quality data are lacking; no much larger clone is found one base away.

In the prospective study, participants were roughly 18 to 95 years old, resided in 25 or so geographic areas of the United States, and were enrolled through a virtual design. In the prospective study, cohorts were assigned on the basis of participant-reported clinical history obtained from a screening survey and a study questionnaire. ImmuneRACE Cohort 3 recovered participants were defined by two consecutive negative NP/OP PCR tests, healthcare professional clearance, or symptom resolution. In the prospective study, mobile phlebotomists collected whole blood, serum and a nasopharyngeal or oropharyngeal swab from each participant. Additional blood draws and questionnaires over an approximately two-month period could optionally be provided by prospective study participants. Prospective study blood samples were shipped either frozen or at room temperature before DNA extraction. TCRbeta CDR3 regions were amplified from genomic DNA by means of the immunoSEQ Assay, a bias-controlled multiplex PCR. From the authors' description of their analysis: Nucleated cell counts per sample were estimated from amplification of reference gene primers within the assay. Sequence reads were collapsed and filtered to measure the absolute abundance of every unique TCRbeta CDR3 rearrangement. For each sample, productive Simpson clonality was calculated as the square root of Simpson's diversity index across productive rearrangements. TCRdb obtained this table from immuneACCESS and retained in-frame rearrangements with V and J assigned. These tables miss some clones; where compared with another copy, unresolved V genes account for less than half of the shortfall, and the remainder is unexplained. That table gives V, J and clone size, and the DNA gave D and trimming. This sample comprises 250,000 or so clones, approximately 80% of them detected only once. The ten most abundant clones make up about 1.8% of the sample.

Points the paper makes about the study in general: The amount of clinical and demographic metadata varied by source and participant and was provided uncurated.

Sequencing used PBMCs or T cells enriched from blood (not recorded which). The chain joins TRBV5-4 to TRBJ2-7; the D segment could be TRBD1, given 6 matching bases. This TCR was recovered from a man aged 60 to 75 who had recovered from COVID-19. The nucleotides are TGTGCCAGCAGCACCCAGGGGATCTACGAGCAGTACTTC. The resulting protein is CASSTQGIYEQYF.